The 11 T cell receptor beta chains in this list originate from one sample, sequenced in a study of CD8+CD57+ T cells in acquired aplastic anemia. Genomic DNA, the template, was used for profiling of the TCR beta VDJ and CDR3. TCRdb reprocessed the reads via MiXCR and lists one record per CDR3 protein. The profile shows about half a million distinct CDR3 sequences, roughly 34% of them singletons. Patients chosen for sequencing had CD8+CD57+ cells that had expanded, as shown by flow cytometry. The specimen was sorted CD4+, CD8+, or CD8+CD57+ T cells (not recorded which) from PBMCs. Receptors originate from a human donor with aplastic anemia.

The J gene is TRBJ1-1, the V gene TRBV6-1; D unresolved. There are 14 residues in the CDR3. Germline CDR1 and CDR2: MNHNS and SASEGT. Trimming removed 7 bases at V and 7 bases at J, with 19 bases between. CDR3 bases: TGTGCCAGCATAAGAGCCGGGAAGGACGTTGAAGCTTTCTTT. This translates into CASIRAGKDVEAFF.

The V gene is TRBV7-2, the J gene TRBJ2-5, with a tentative D call TRBD1 (6 bases). The CDR3 length is 14 residues. Germline values: CDR1 SGHTA, CDR2 FQGNSA. V was shortened by 3 bases and J by 2 bases, with 10 bases between the two germline ends. DNA for the CDR3: TGTGCCAGCAGCTTCAACAGGGCACAAGAGACCCAGTACTTC. Protein sequence: CASSFNRAQETQYF. Supplemented by reference TRBV7-2 and TRBJ2-5, the full variable domain reads GAGVSQSPSNKVTEKGKDVELRCDPISGHTALYWYRQSLGQGLEFLIYFQGNSAPDKSGLPSDRFSAERTGGSVSTLTIQRTQQEDSAVYLCASSFNRAQETQYFGPGTRLLVL.

The rearrangement joins TRBV19 to TRBJ2-7, with 7 bases aligning to TRBD1. The CDR3 loop spans 13 amino acids. Looked up from germline, CDR1 is LNHDA and CDR2 is SQIVND (reference sequence). The J segment lost 5 bases and the V segment lost 5 bases, leaving 6 bases of the junction unmatched. CDR3 in amino acids: CASSPGTADEQYF. As DNA, the CDR3 is TGTGCCAGTAGTCCCGGGACAGCTGACGAGCAGTACTTC.

This rearrangement joins TRBV15 to TRBJ1-5; D is undetermined. Trimming removed 2 bases from V and 4 bases from J, with 3 bases in between. There are 12 residues in the CDR3. Per the germline V gene, CDR1 is LNHNV and CDR2 is YYDKDF (reference sequence). The CDR3 DNA follows: TGTGCCACCAGCAGACAAAATCAGCCCCAGCATTTT. This codes for CATSRQNQPQHF.

The chain carries TRBV7-6 and TRBJ1-1; possibly TRBD1 for D (6 bases). The length of the CDR3 is 12 residues. CDR1 and CDR2 from the germline V gene are SGHVS and FNYEAQ. For the CDR3, the DNA is TGTACCAACAAGGGGGGGAGCACTGAAGCTTTCTTT. It translates to CTNKGGSTEAFF.

The V gene is TRBV27, the J gene TRBJ2-7; TRBD1 might be the D (5 bases). Germline-derived CDR1 and CDR2 are MNHEY and SMNVEV (reference sequence). The CDR3 is 15 amino acids. V lost 3 bases to trimming and J lost 2 bases, with 14 bases between them. CDR3 residues: CASSFVPQGAYEQYF. The CDR3 bases are TGTGCCAGCAGTTTCGTGCCCCAAGGGGCCTACGAGCAGTACTTC.

This clonotype showed up many times. The chain combines TRBV5-1 with TRBJ1-2, with D tentatively TRBD1 (5 bases). The CDR3 runs to 15 residues. Germline CDR1 and CDR2: SGHRS and YFSETQ. V lost 3 bases and J lost 4, with 16 bases in between. CDR3 amino acids: CASSSTSTAAYGYTF. CDR3 sequence (DNA): TGCGCCAGCAGCTCTACCTCGACAGCCGCCTATGGCTACACCTTC.

The chain couples TRBV30 to TRBJ2-3; tentatively, D is TRBD2 (6 bases). V gave up 4 bases and J gave up 10 bases, with 15 bases separating them. The CDR3 runs 12 residues. Germline V gives CDR1 GTSNPN, CDR2 SVGIG (reference sequence). CDR3 DNA sequence: TGTGCCTGGAACCGGGAGCAAGCCCCGCAGTATTTT. This sequence encodes CAWNREQAPQYF.

This clonotype showed up many times. The rearrangement joins TRBV14 to TRBJ1-6; 8 bases match TRBD1. V was pared by 1 base and J by 7 bases, with 3 bases of the junction left unmatched. Per germline, CDR1 SGHDN and CDR2 FVKESK. This CDR3 has 15 amino acids. CDR3: CASSQGAGGNSPLHF. CDR3 DNA sequence: TGTGCCAGCAGCCAAGGGGCAGGGGGCAATTCACCCCTCCACTTT.

This clonotype has at least ten counts. One end of the junction does not line up with germline, which may come from a read error. The chain recombines TRBV2 with TRBJ2-7; TRBD2 aligns across 9 bases. Germline V lookup: CDR1 SNHLY, CDR2 FYNNEI. The CDR3 has 13 residues. CDR3 in amino acids: CASREGLAREQYF. The CDR3 bases are TGTGCCAGCAGAGAAGGACTAGCGAGGGAGCAGTACTTC.

In DNA, the CDR3 is TGTGCCAGCAGAGGGGGCACAACTGAAGCTTTCTTT. Translating it yields CASRGGTTEAFF. The chain couples TRBV12-3 or TRBV12-4 to TRBJ1-1; 7 bases align to TRBD1. With 6 bases clipped from V and 5 bases from J, the junction kept 3 bases outside the gene matches. The CDR3 consists of 12 residues.